A single TCR beta chain is shown here with its context. Its target is unknown. This specimen belongs to a study of Ad26.COV2.S vaccination and SARS-CoV-2 variants. Study-wide findings and caveats: Individuals receiving vaccine had higher spike-specific TCR breadth than placebo recipients did. Possible underestimation of total T cell responses by the TCR breadth and depth analyses was noted. Substantial breadth was reportedly displayed by spike-specific CD8+ and CD4+ T cell responses after vaccination.

Clones were read by immunoSEQ multiplex PCR, and TCRdb kept only the in-frame ones, dropping some. The sample shows about 390,000 clones, around 92% of them seen only once. V lost 3 bases and J lost 0; bases outside the gene matches: 7. The CDR3 spans 15 residues. Germline V lookup: CDR1 GTSNPN, CDR2 SVGIG (reference sequence). Treatment in this sample: about 20 received Ad26.COV2.S at low or high dose, single or two shots; 5 received placebo; per-sample allocation not given. Day 63 after the first vaccine or placebo injection was the time point for sampling. Its platform was an Ad26 vector, and its expressed antigen was Wuhan-strain SARS-CoV-2 spike.

The sequence was obtained from a person between 18 and 59 years old who received the Ad26.COV2.S COVID-19 vaccine or a placebo. J is TRBJ1-1 and V is TRBV30; 7 bases line up with TRBD1. Sequences were derived from peripheral blood, sampled in a trial of Ad26.COV2.S vaccine versus placebo. This CDR3 is CAWSLPGQMNTEAFF. The CDR3, as DNA: TGTGCCTGGAGCCTACCGGGACAGATGAACACTGAAGCTTTCTTT.